Listed here are 17 T cell receptor beta chains from one sample, sequenced in a study of T cell responses to AZD1222 COVID-19 vaccine. Sequenced by immunoSEQ multiplex PCR; TCRdb stores in-frame clones only, minus some. The sample contains about 70,000 clones, about 85% of which appear only once. Source: peripheral blood, taken 28 days after the second AZD1222 dose. The source of these receptors is an adult who received the AZD1222 COVID-19 vaccine.

V usage is TRBV7-2 and J usage is TRBJ2-3; the D gene could be TRBD1 or TRBD2 (6 bases each). In germline, CDR1 is SGHTA, CDR2 FQGNSA. V shed 5 bases and J shed 4 bases, with 10 bases lying between them. The CDR3 loop spans 13 amino acids. CDR3 nucleotide sequence: TGTGCCAGCAGCCCTAGGGGGGCAGATACGCAGTATTTT. Protein sequence: CASSPRGADTQYF.

The genes are TRBV18 and TRBJ2-7, with no clear D. The CDR3 totals 13 residues. Trimming removed 1 base at V and 7 bases at J, with 11 bases between. Germline CDR1 and CDR2: KGHSH and LQKENI. The CDR3 reads CASSPLDVGEQYF. The DNA for the CDR3 is TGTGCCAGCTCACCACTCGACGTGGGGGAGCAGTACTTC.

CDR3 in DNA: TGTGCCAGCAGGCCCCTGGGACAGCACACAGATACGCAGTATTTT. Its protein is CASRPLGQHTDTQYF. The J gene is TRBJ2-3, the V gene TRBV6-5, with 7 bases that match TRBD1. The CDR3 runs 15 residues. V lost 6 bases and J lost 2; bases outside the gene matches: 8. The germline V gene has CDR1 MNHEY and CDR2 SVGAGI.

V and J are TRBV29-1 and TRBJ2-1, with 12 positions matching TRBD2. Germline CDR1 is SQVTM and CDR2 is ANQGSEA. Germline trimming cut 7 bases from V and 1 base from J; bases unmatched to any gene: 8. CDR3 length equals 16 residues. CDR3 sequence reads: CSGNLAGGGSYNEQFF. Written as DNA, the CDR3 is TGCAGCGGGAATCTAGCGGGAGGGGGGTCCTACAATGAGCAGTTCTTC.

The chain recombines TRBV5-1 with TRBJ2-1, with 10 bases aligning to TRBD2. Germline CDR1 is SGHRS and CDR2 is YFSETQ. V trimming: 4 bases; J trimming: 0 bases; junction bases outside the gene matches: 16. The CDR3 is 20 amino acids. The CDR3 is CASSAKPGTSAWGSYNEQFF. CDR3 nucleotides: TGCGCCAGCAGCGCCAAACCCGGGACTAGCGCTTGGGGCTCCTACAATGAGCAGTTCTTC.

The rearrangement links TRBV7-8 to TRBJ1-5; TRBD1 matches at 7 bases. CDR1 is SGHVS and CDR2 is FQNEAQ in the germline V gene. The CDR3 is 16 amino acids. The ends lost 2 bases at V and 1 base at J; junction bases unmatched: 5. CDR3 residues: CASSLRGPLSNQPQHF. The CDR3 DNA follows: TGTGCCAGCAGCTTAAGGGGGCCCCTAAGCAATCAGCCCCAGCATTTT. Together with reference TRBV7-8 and TRBJ1-5, the CDR3 gives the full variable domain: GAGVSQSPRYKVAKRGQDVALRCDPISGHVSLFWYQQALGQGPEFLTYFQNEAQLDKSGLPSDRFFAERPEGSVSTLKIQRTQQEDSAVYLCASSLRGPLSNQPQHFGDGTRLSIL.

J is TRBJ1-5 and V is TRBV5-6, with 10 bases fitting TRBD1. V trimming: 4 bases; J trimming: 6 bases; junction bases outside the gene matches: 7. Germline V gene data show CDR1 as SGHDT and CDR2 as YYEEEE. The CDR3 has 15 amino acids. The CDR3 sequence: CASSAGQGLVQPQHF. Here the CDR3 DNA reads TGTGCCAGCAGCGCGGGACAGGGGTTGGTTCAGCCCCAGCATTTT.

This chain connects TRBV5-1 to TRBJ1-2; D may be TRBD1 (6 bases). Germline CDR1 is SGHRS and CDR2 is YFSETQ. This CDR3 comprises 14 residues. Trimming shortened V by 0 bases and J by 12 bases, and 18 bases separated the two germline ends. The DNA of the CDR3 is TGCGCCAGCAGCTTGGCGCTAGAGGGACACAGTAACACCTTC. Its protein is CASSLALEGHSNTF. The full variable domain, in which reference TRBV5-1 and TRBJ1-2 provide the parts outside the CDR3, is KAGVTQTPRYLIKTRGQQVTLSCSPISGHRSVSWYQQTPGQGLQFLFEYFSETQRNKGNFPGRFSGRQFSNSRSEMNVSTLELGDSALYLCASSLALEGHSNTFGSGTRLTVV.

This clone appeared a single time. The V and J genes are TRBV3-1 (or the pseudogene TRBV3-2) and TRBJ1-1; no clear D. CDR1 LGHDT and CDR2 YNNKEL come from the germline V gene (reference sequence). This CDR3 has 14 amino acids. Trimming took 2 bases from V and 5 from J, leaving 12 bases between them. Here the CDR3 reads CASSQNRRGTEAFF. The CDR3 DNA reads TGTGCCAGCAGCCAAAATCGCCGGGGTACTGAAGCTTTCTTT.

V and J are TRBV4-2 and TRBJ2-7, with 8 bases lining up with TRBD1. This CDR3 comprises 16 residues. Unmatched junction bases numbered 8, after V lost 0 bases and J lost 4 bases. Germline CDR1 LGHNA, CDR2 YNFKEQ. The CDR3 DNA reads as TGTGCCAGCAGCCAAGACGCCGGGACAGGCAGTTACGAGCAGTACTTC. This encodes CASSQDAGTGSYEQYF.

V and J are TRBV29-1 and TRBJ1-1, with D uncertain. V lost 4 bases and J lost 2, with 11 bases in between. The CDR3 is 13 amino acids. The germline V gene encodes CDR1 SQVTM and CDR2 ANQGSEA. CDR3 sequence reads: CSVVPYSNTEAFF. In DNA, the CDR3 is TGCAGCGTTGTCCCCTACAGCAACACTGAAGCTTTCTTT.

V gene TRBV20-1 combines with J gene TRBJ2-5; 7 nucleotides agree with TRBD2. V was pared by 3 bases and J by 3 bases, with 10 bases of the junction left unmatched. The CDR3 sequence is 15 residues long. Germline V lookup: CDR1 DFQATT, CDR2 SNEGSKA (reference sequence). CDR3 residues: CSASPMGLAEETQYF. CDR3 sequence (DNA): TGCAGTGCTAGTCCCATGGGGCTAGCGGAAGAGACCCAGTACTTC.

V usage is TRBV7-9 and J usage is TRBJ2-5; D gene unclear. Trimming shortened V by 0 bases and J by 0 bases, and 11 bases separated the two germline ends. The CDR3 runs to 16 residues. Germline-derived CDR1 and CDR2 are SEHNR and FQNEAQ (reference sequence). The CDR3 DNA sequence: TGTGCCAGCAGCTTAGCTTTGCGGCGGTACCAAGAGACCCAGTACTTC. Protein product: CASSLALRRYQETQYF.

The genes are TRBV5-6 and TRBJ2-3; 9 nucleotides agree with TRBD2. The J segment lost 5 bases and the V segment lost 2 bases, leaving 12 bases of the junction unmatched. The length of the CDR3 is 17 residues. CDR1 SGHDT and CDR2 YYEEEE come from the germline V gene. CDR3 in amino acids: CASSFRLAAAKGDTQYF. DNA for the CDR3: TGTGCCAGCAGCTTCCGACTAGCGGCTGCTAAGGGAGATACGCAGTATTTT.

The gene calls are TRBV7-2 and TRBJ2-1; 7 bases match TRBD1. The V and J ends lost 4 bases and 2 bases, in that order; junction bases with no gene match: 5. This CDR3 region has 15 residues. CDR1 and CDR2 (germline): SGHTA, FQGNSA. Here the CDR3 DNA reads TGTGCCAGCAGCTCTAGGACAGGAACCTACAATGAGCAGTTCTTC. Its protein is CASSSRTGTYNEQFF.

The chain uses TRBV2 and TRBJ1-1; D possibly corresponds to TRBD1 (5 bases). The CDR3 runs to 16 residues. Germline V CDR1 and CDR2: SNHLY, FYNNEI. The V end was cut by 5 bases, the J end by 4 bases, with 20 bases between. In DNA, the CDR3 is TGTGCCAGCAGTTTCCCCACAGGTAGGGGAGGCACTGAAGCTTTCTTT. Translated, it gives CASSFPTGRGGTEAFF.

The J gene is TRBJ1-3, the V gene TRBV15, with TRBD1 matching over 10 bases. Germline V lookup: CDR1 LNHNV, CDR2 YYDKDF (reference sequence). The CDR3 sequence is 17 residues long. With 3 bases clipped from V and 0 bases from J, the junction kept 5 bases outside the gene matches. The CDR3 here is CATSRGQGLSSGNTIYF. CDR3 DNA sequence: TGTGCCACCAGCAGGGGACAGGGGTTGAGCTCTGGAAACACCATATATTTT. Variable domain in full (rest from reference TRBV15 and TRBJ1-3): DAMVIQNPRYQVTQFGKPVTLSCSQTLNHNVMYWYQQKSSQAPKLLFHYYDKDFNNEADTPDNFQSRRPNTSFCFLDIRSPGLGDTAMYLCATSRGQGLSSGNTIYFGEGSWLTVV.